These T cell receptor beta chains were read from a single sample in a study of T cells in Graves' hyperthyroidism and ophthalmopathy. Via MiXCR, TCRdb re-called the multiplex PCR reads, giving one row per CDR3 protein. The repertoire consists of about 560,000 distinct CDR3 sequences, with 16% occurring once and the leading ten covering roughly 18%. Input material: blood. The receptors here all came from a woman younger than 30 with Graves' hyperthyroidism. Each CDR3 is given with its conserved first and last residue. Each record gives: V gene, J gene, clone size, D gene, CDR3 DNA, CDR3 protein. A D gene is named only where the DNA matches it firmly. Where a row states a size, it is once, few, many or the class of an expanded clone; other rows omit it.

>TRBV6-2/TRBV6-3|TRBJ2-6|many|TRBD1
TGTGCCAGCAGTTACTGGGACAGTATCTCTGGGGCCAACGTCCTGACTTTC
CASSYWDSISGANVLTF
>TRBV29-1|TRBJ2-7|few|TRBD1
TGCAGCGTTGAAGGGACAGGGGCCAACTACGAGCAGTACTTC
CSVEGTGANYEQYF
>TRBV20-1|TRBJ2-7|many|TRBD2
TGCAGTGCTAGCGGGAGGGCCAAGTATAACTACGAGCAGTACTTC
CSASGRAKYNYEQYF
>TRBV6-2/TRBV6-3|TRBJ2-3|few|TRBD2
TGTGCCAGCATAACCGGGACTAGTGGCACAGATACGCAGTATTTT
CASITGTSGTDTQYF
>TRBV2|TRBJ1-6|-|-
TGTGCCAGCAGACCCAGGAAGAGCTCCTATAATTCACCCCTCCACTTT
CASRPRKSSYNSPLHF
>TRBV12-3/TRBV12-4|TRBJ2-7|many|-
TGTGCCAGCACTGCAGGGGCCTCCTACGAGCAGTACTTC
CASTAGASYEQYF
>TRBV5-1|TRBJ2-3|many|-
TGCGCCAGCAGCGCGGAGGCAGATACGCAGTATTTT
CASSAEADTQYF
>TRBV10-3|TRBJ2-2|-|TRBD1
TGTGCCATCAGTGAGAACCCCGGGACAGTCACCGGGGAGCTGTTTTTT
CAISENPGTVTGELFF
>TRBV19|TRBJ1-5|-|-
TGTGCCAGTAGTTCTGACAGGATCAATCAGCCCCAGCATTTT
CASSSDRINQPQHF
>TRBV18|TRBJ2-7|-|TRBD1
TGTGCCAGCTCACCCCCCGACAGGGCCCCCTACGAGCAGTACTTC
CASSPPDRAPYEQYF
>TRBV11-2|TRBJ2-3|many|-
TGTGCCAGCAGCCGCATCACCCCCAGCACAGATACGCAGTATTTT
CASSRITPSTDTQYF
>TRBV5-1|TRBJ2-7|-|-
TGCGCCAGCAGCTTGAAAGTCGGCCCGATCTCGGGCGAGCAGTACTTC
CASSLKVGPISGEQYF
>TRBV7-6|TRBJ2-2|many|-
TGTGCCAGCAGCTTAGAAGAAGTCACCGGGGAGCTGTTTTTT
CASSLEEVTGELFF
>TRBV5-8|TRBJ1-6|few|-
TGTGCCAGCAGCTTGGCCGGGAGTACTCATTTATCACCCCTCCACTTT
CASSLAGSTHLSPLHF
>TRBV19|TRBJ2-5|-|-
TGTGCCAGTAGTCCCCGGTTTCGGGAACAGGGGACCCAGTACTTC
CASSPRFREQGTQYF
>TRBV10-1|TRBJ2-5|-|-
TGCGCCAGCAGCCAGGCGCTGGGAGAGACCCAGTACTTC
CASSQALGETQYF